A selection of T cell receptor beta chains follows, all from one sample in a study of T cell repertoires in cytomegalovirus infection. TCRdb independently ran MiXCR on the reads; one entry per CDR3 protein. The sample records under 600,000 distinct CDR3 sequences, 16% being singletons. Specimen: CD8+ T cells from PBMCs. The receptors were sampled from a human donor in good health (CMV status not recorded). Some clones in this sample may be carry-over from other donors' samples. The CDR3 runs from the conserved cysteine through the conserved F or W. The D gene is left open where the match is weak. Expanded clones get a size class; other rows say once, few or many, or leave the size out.

v_gene	d_gene	j_gene	abundance	CDR3aa	CDR3nt
TRBV19	-	TRBJ2-1	-	CASSIKEGPYNEQFF	TGTGCCAGTAGTATAAAAGAGGGACCCTACAATGAGCAGTTCTTC
TRBV3-1	TRBD1	TRBJ2-7	-	CASSQGRGFYEQYF	TGTGCCAGCAGCCAGGGCAGGGGGTTCTACGAGCAGTACTTC
TRBV19	TRBD1	TRBJ1-2	-	CASHKTYRDRGNYGYTF	TGTGCCAGTCATAAGACCTACCGGGACAGGGGGAACTATGGCTACACCTTC
TRBV24-1	-	TRBJ2-5	many	CATSAPDMGVETQYF	TGTGCCACCAGTGCTCCGGACATGGGAGTAGAGACCCAGTACTTC
TRBV28	TRBD2	TRBJ2-1	many	CASSFQRETPRYNEQFF	TGTGCCAGCAGTTTCCAGCGGGAGACTCCTCGGTACAATGAGCAGTTCTTC
TRBV12-5	TRBD1	TRBJ1-5	few	CASGLPGQGGPSSNQPQHF	TGTGCTAGTGGTTTACCGGGACAGGGGGGGCCTAGTAGCAATCAGCCCCAGCATTTT
TRBV6-5	-	TRBJ2-6	many	CASNMGRVFSGANVLTF	TGTGCCAGCAATATGGGCAGGGTTTTCTCTGGGGCCAACGTCCTGACTTTC
TRBV6-2/TRBV6-3	TRBD2	TRBJ2-3	-	CASSPRLAGGTTQYF	TGTGCCAGCAGTCCAAGACTAGCGGGAGGAACTACGCAGTATTTT
TRBV6-4	-	TRBJ1-2	-	CASSETLWGPNYGYTF	TGTGCCAGCAGTGAGACGCTGTGGGGCCCAAACTATGGCTACACCTTC
TRBV6-1	-	TRBJ2-7	many	CASSEIRYEQYF	TGTGCCAGCAGTGAAATACGCTACGAGCAGTACTTC
TRBV6-1	-	TRBJ2-1	few	CASTPSLLDEQFF	TGTGCCAGCACCCCTTCACTCCTCGATGAGCAGTTCTTC
TRBV25-1	-	TRBJ1-2	few	CATSAEGRGYGYTF	TGTGCCACATCCGCGGAGGGCAGGGGCTATGGCTACACCTTC
TRBV14	-	TRBJ2-1	few	CASSQDERAPYNEQFF	TGTGCCAGCAGCCAAGACGAGAGGGCCCCATACAATGAGCAGTTCTTC
TRBV19	-	TRBJ2-7	-	CASSIDSSPTYEQYF	TGTGCCAGTAGTATCGACAGCTCCCCCACCTACGAGCAGTACTTC
TRBV5-6	-	TRBJ1-5	many	CASSLGTSQPQHF	TGTGCCAGCAGCTTGGGGACAAGTCAGCCCCAGCATTTT
TRBV11-2	-	TRBJ2-3	-	CASSLDGDSRDTQYF	TGTGCCAGCAGCTTAGACGGAGATTCCAGGGATACGCAGTATTTT
TRBV7-9	-	TRBJ1-1	many	CASTAGRTNPALF	TGTGCCAGCACCGCCGGGAGGACGAATCCTGCCTTGTTT
TRBV20-1	-	TRBJ1-3	few	CSATRRQGNTIYF	TGCAGTGCTACTAGGAGGCAAGGAAACACCATATATTTT
TRBV10-3	-	TRBJ2-1	many	CAISDASGDEQFF	TGTGCCATCAGTGATGCGTCGGGGGATGAGCAGTTCTTC
TRBV5-1	TRBD1	TRBJ1-4	few	CASSRTGGSVEKLFF	TGCGCCAGCAGCCGTACAGGGGGCAGTGTCGAAAAACTGTTTTTT
TRBV11-2	TRBD1	TRBJ2-3	many	CASSPLPGTGRTDTQYF	TGTGCCAGCAGCCCCTTACCCGGGACAGGGCGCACAGATACGCAGTATTTT
TRBV6-6	-	TRBJ1-5	many	CASSYSWGAQPQHF	TGTGCCAGCAGTTACTCATGGGGGGCTCAGCCCCAGCATTTT
TRBV3-1	-	TRBJ1-1	few	CASSQGRARGYEAFF	TGTGCCAGCAGCCAAGGAAGGGCCAGGGGATATGAAGCTTTCTTT
TRBV5-1	-	TRBJ2-2	-	CASSSRAVNTGELFF	TGCGCCAGCAGCTCCCGGGCCGTGAACACCGGGGAGCTGTTTTTT
TRBV3-1	-	TRBJ2-7	few	CASSQDTRGLGEQYF	TGTGCCAGCAGCCAAGATACAAGGGGGTTGGGCGAGCAGTACTTC
TRBV12-3/TRBV12-4	-	TRBJ2-6	few	CASSPGSSSGANVLTF	TGTGCCAGCAGTCCCGGGTCTAGCTCTGGGGCCAACGTCCTGACTTTC
TRBV7-9	-	TRBJ2-6	many	CASSLDPLTGANVLTF	TGTGCCAGCAGCTTAGATCCCCTGACTGGGGCCAACGTCCTGACTTTC
TRBV11-2	-	TRBJ1-1	-	CSSSPYKGPMKTEAFF	TGTTCCAGCAGCCCTTATAAGGGGCCCATGAAAACTGAAGCTTTCTTT
TRBV7-9	TRBD2	TRBJ2-5	few	CASSLVAGGGETQYF	TGTGCCAGCAGCTTAGTTGCGGGAGGTGGCGAGACCCAGTACTTC
TRBV27	TRBD1	TRBJ2-7	many	CASSSRQGPYEQYF	TGTGCCAGCAGTTCAAGACAGGGGCCCTACGAGCAGTACTTC
TRBV19	-	TRBJ2-2	few	CATYRGLTGELFF	TGTGCCACTTACCGGGGTCTCACCGGGGAGCTGTTTTTT
TRBV4-2	TRBD2	TRBJ2-7	many	CASSQASSGRAYEQYF	TGTGCCAGCAGCCAAGCCTCTAGCGGGAGGGCCTACGAGCAGTACTTC
TRBV19	TRBD2	TRBJ2-3	-	CASSITAGRITDTQYF	TGTGCCAGTAGTATTACAGCCGGGAGGATCACAGATACGCAGTATTTT
TRBV7-9	-	TRBJ2-7	-	CASSALASYEQYF	TGTGCCAGCAGCGCACTAGCCTCCTACGAGCAGTACTTC
TRBV12-3/TRBV12-4	TRBD1	TRBJ2-5	-	CARRGPTGAPETQYF	TGTGCCAGAAGGGGGCCCACCGGGGCCCCCGAGACCCAGTACTTC
TRBV12-5	-	TRBJ1-1	-	CASGLDWSENTEAFF	TGTGCTAGTGGTTTGGATTGGTCGGAGAACACTGAAGCTTTCTTT
TRBV28	TRBD1	TRBJ2-5	many	CASSLIIVRGFQETQYF	TGTGCCAGCAGTTTAATTATCGTCAGGGGGTTCCAAGAGACCCAGTACTTC
TRBV30	-	TRBJ2-7	-	CAWSVTTGSVEQYF	TGTGCCTGGAGTGTAACCACAGGGTCGGTCGAGCAGTACTTC
TRBV7-9	TRBD2	TRBJ2-3	many	CASTHPPRGGTDTQYF	TGTGCCAGCACCCATCCACCTCGGGGGGGCACAGATACGCAGTATTTT
TRBV27	TRBD2	TRBJ2-3	few	CASSSHSGGSPDTQYF	TGTGCCAGCAGTTCTCATAGCGGGGGGAGTCCAGATACGCAGTATTTT
TRBV7-9	TRBD2	TRBJ2-7	many	CASSFPQGLAGVYEQYF	TGTGCCAGCAGCTTCCCCCAGGGACTAGCGGGAGTTTACGAGCAGTACTTC